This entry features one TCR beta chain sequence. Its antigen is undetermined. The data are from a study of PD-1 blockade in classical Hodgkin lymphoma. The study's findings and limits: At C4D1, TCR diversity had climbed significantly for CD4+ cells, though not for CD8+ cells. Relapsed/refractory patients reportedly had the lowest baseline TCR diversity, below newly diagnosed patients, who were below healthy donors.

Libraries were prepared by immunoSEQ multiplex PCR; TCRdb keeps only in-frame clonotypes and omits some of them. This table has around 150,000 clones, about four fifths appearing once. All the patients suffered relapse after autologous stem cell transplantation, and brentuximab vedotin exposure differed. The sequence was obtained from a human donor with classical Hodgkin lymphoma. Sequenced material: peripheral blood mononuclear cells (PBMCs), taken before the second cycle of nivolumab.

CDR3 nucleotides: TGTGCTAGCGGCCGGGACCCTGGAGAGACCCAGTACTTC. Protein: CASGRDPGETQYF. The V gene is TRBV7-7, the J gene TRBJ2-5, with a possible D match to TRBD2 (6 bases). Germline CDR1 reads SSHAT; CDR2 reads FNYEAQ (reference sequence). This CDR3 region has 13 residues.